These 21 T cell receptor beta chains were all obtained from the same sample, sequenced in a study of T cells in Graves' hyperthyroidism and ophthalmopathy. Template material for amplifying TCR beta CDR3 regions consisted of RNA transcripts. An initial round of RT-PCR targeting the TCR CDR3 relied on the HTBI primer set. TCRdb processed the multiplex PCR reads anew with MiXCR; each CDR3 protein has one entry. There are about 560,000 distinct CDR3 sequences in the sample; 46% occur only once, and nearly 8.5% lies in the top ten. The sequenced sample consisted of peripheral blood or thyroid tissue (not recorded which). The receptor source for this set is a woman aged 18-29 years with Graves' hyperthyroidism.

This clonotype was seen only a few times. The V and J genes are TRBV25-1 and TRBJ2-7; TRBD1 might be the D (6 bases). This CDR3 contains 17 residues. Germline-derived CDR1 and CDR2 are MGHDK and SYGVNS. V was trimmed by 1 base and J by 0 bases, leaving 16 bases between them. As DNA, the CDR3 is TGTGCCAGCAGTGAATTCTCGGACAGTCTTACCTCCTACGAGCAGTACTTC. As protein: CASSEFSDSLTSYEQYF.

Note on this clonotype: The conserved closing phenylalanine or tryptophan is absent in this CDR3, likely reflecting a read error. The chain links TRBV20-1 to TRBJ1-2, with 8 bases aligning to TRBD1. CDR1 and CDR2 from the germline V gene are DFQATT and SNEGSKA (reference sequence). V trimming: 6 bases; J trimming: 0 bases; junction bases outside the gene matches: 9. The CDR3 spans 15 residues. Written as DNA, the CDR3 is TGCAGTGCCCCGACAGGGGCGACGGCTAACTATGGCTACACCTCC. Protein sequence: CSAPTGATANYGYTS.

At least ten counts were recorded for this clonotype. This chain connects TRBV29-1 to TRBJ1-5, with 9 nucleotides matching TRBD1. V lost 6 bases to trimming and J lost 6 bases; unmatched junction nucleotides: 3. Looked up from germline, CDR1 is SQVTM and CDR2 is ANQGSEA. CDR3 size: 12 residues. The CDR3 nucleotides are TGCAGCGTGGGGACAGGGCGTCAGCCCCAGCATTTT. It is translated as CSVGTGRQPQHF.

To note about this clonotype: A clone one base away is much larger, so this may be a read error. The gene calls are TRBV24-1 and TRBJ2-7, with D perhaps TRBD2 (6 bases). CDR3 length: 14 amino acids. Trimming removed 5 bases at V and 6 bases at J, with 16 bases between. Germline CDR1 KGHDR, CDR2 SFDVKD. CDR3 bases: TGTGCCACCAGTGGTGGGGACTTCACGGGCGAGCAGTACTTC. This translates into CATSGGDFTGEQYF.

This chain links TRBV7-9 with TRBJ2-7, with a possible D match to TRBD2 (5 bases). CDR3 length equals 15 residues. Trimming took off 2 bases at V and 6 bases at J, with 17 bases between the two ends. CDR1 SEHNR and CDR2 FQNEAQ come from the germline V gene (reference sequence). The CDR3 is CASSLSPLLVREQYF. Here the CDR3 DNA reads TGTGCCAGCAGCTTATCTCCCCTACTAGTCCGCGAGCAGTACTTC.

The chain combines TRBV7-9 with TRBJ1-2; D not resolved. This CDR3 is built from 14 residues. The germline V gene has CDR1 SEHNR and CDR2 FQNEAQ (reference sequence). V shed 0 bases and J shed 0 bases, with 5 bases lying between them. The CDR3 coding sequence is TGTGCCAGCAGCTTAGCAGGGTCTAACTATGGCTACACCTTC. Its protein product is CASSLAGSNYGYTF.

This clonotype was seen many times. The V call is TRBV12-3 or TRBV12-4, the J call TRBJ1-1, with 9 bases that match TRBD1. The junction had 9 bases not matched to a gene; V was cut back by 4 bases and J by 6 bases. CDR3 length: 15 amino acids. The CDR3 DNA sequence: TGTGCCAGCAGTTCCCCCGGACAGGGGAAGGCTGAAGCTTTCTTT. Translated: CASSSPGQGKAEAFF.

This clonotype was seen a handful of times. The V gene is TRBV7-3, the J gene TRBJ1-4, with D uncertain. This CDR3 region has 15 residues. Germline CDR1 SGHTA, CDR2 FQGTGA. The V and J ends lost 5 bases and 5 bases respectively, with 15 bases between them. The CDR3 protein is CASSQVDSINEKLFF. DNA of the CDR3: TGTGCCAGCAGCCAAGTGGACTCCATCAATGAAAAACTGTTTTTT.

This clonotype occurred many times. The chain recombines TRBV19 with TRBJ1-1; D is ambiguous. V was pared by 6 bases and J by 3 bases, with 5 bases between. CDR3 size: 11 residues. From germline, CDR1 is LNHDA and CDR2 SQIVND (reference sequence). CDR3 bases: TGTGCCAGTAGCGACGACACTGAAGCTTTCTTT. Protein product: CASSDDTEAFF.

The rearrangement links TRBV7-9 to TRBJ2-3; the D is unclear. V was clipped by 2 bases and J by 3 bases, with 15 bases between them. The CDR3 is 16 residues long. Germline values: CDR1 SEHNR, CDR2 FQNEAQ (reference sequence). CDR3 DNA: TGTGCCAGCAGCTTATCCCTAGGGATGGGAACAGATACGCAGTATTTT. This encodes CASSLSLGMGTDTQYF.

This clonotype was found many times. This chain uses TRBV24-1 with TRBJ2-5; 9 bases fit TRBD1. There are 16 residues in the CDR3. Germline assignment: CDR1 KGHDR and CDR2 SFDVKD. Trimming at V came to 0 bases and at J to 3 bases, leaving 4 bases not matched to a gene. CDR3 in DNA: TGTGCCACCAGTGATTTGGCCGGGACAGGGAAAGAGACCCAGTACTTC. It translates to CATSDLAGTGKETQYF.

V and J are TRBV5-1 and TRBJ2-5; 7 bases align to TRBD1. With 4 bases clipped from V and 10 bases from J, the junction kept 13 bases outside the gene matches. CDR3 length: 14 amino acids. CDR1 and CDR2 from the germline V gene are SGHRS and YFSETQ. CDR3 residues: CASSPGWDSENQYF. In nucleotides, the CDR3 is TGCGCCAGCAGCCCTGGTTGGGACAGCGAAAACCAGTACTTC.

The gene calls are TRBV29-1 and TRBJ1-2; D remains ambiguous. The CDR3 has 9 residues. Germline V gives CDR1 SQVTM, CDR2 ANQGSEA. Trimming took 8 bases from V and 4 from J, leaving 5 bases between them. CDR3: CSLFYGYTF. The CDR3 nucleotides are TGCAGCTTGTTCTATGGCTACACCTTC. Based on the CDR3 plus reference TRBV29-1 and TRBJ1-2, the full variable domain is SAVISQKPSRDICQRGTSLTIQCQVDSQVTMMFWYRQQPGQSLTLIATANQGSEATYESGFVIDKFPISRPNLTFSTLTVSNMSPEDSSIYLCSLFYGYTFGSGTRLTVV.

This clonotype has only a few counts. The CDR3 DNA is TGCGCCAGCACGGACAGAACTAATGAAAAACTGTTTTTT. It yields the protein CASTDRTNEKLFF. The chain carries TRBV5-1 and TRBJ1-4; D is perhaps TRBD1 (6 bases). V was shortened by 6 bases and J by 1 base, with 7 bases between the two germline ends. This CDR3 is built from 13 residues. Germline V gene sequence: CDR1 SGHRS, CDR2 YFSETQ.

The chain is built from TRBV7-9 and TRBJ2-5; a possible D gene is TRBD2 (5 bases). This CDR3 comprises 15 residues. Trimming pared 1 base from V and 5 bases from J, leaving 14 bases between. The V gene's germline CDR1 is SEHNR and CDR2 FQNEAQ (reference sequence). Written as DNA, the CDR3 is TGTGCCAGCAGCTTAGAGATGGCAGAGCGGGAGACCCAGTACTTC. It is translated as CASSLEMAERETQYF.

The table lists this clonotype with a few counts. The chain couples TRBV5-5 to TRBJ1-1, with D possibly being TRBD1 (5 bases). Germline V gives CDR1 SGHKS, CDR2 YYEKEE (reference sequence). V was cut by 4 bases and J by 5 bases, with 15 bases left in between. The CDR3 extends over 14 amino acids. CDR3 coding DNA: TGTGCCAGCAGCCTCAACCCCAGGGTGACTGAAGCTTTCTTT. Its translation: CASSLNPRVTEAFF.

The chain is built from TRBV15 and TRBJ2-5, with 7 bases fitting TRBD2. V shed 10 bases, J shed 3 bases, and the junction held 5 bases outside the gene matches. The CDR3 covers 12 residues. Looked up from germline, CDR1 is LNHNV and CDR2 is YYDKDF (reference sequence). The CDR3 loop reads CASTAGEETQYF. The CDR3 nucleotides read TGTGCCAGCACGGCGGGAGAAGAGACCCAGTACTTC.

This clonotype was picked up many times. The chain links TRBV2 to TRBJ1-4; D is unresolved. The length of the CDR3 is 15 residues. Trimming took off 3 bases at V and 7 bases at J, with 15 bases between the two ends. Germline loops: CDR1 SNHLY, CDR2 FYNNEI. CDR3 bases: TGTGCCAGCAGTGACCCCTCAGGACTTGGTGAAAAACTGTTTTTT. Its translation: CASSDPSGLGEKLFF.

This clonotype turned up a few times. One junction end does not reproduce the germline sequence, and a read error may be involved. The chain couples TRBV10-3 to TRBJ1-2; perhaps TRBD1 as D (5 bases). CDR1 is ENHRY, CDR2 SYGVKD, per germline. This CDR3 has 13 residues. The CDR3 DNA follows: TGTGCCAGCAGTTCGACAGAGTACTATGGCTACACCTTC. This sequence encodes CASSSTEYYGYTF.

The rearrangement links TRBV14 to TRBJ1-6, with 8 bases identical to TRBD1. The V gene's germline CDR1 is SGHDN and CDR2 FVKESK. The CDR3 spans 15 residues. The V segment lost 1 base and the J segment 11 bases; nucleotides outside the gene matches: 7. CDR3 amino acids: CASSQGQGIGPPLHF. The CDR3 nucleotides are TGTGCCAGCAGCCAAGGACAGGGGATCGGCCCACCCCTCCACTTT.

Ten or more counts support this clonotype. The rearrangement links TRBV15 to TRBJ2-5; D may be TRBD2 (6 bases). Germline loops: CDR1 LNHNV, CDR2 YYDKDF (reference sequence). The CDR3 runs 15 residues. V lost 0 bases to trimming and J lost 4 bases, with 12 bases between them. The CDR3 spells CATSRDQTRGETQYF. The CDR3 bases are TGTGCCACCAGCAGAGATCAGACTAGGGGAGAGACCCAGTACTTC. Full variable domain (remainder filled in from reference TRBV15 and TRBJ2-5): DAMVIQNPRYQVTQFGKPVTLSCSQTLNHNVMYWYQQKSSQAPKLLFHYYDKDFNNEADTPDNFQSRRPNTSFCFLDIRSPGLGDTAMYLCATSRDQTRGETQYFGPGTRLLVL.